Included here is one TCR beta chain sequence, with context. Its antigen remains unknown. The germline gives CDR1 SEHNR, CDR2 FQNEAQ (reference sequence). This CDR3 comprises 16 residues. With 4 bases removed from V and 1 base from J, the gap between germline ends came to 15 bases. Measured with immunoSEQ multiplex PCR; TCRdb has only the in-frame clones, and not every one. This table has roughly 140,000 clones, 92% appearing once. Second-dose recipients at about 4 or about 12 weeks were treated as one pooled group. The data derive from a study of T cell responses to AZD1222 COVID-19 vaccine. Overall study results and limits: Among vaccine-associated CD4 TCRs, coverage spanned spike, with dominance at 160-218 and 743-854. With two AZD1222 doses given, Spike-specific TCR breadth and depth both rose. White British ancestry dominated among donors, who included more females, and clonal diversity was possibly underestimated.

Specimen: peripheral blood, collected 28 days after the second AZD1222 dose. The chain joins TRBV7-9 to TRBJ2-3, with D possibly matching TRBD2 (6 bases). This receptor was identified in an adult who received the AZD1222 COVID-19 vaccine. The CDR3 here is CASSSGQASGTDTQYF. The CDR3 nucleotides read TGTGCCAGCAGCTCCGGACAAGCTAGCGGCACAGATACGCAGTATTTT. The complete variable domain, with remaining parts taken from reference TRBV7-9 and TRBJ2-3, reads DTGVSQNPRHKITKRGQNVTFRCDPISEHNRLYWYRQTLGQGPEFLTYFQNEAQLEKSRLLSDRFSAERPKGSFSTLEIQRTEQGDSAMYLCASSSGQASGTDTQYFGPGTRLTVL.